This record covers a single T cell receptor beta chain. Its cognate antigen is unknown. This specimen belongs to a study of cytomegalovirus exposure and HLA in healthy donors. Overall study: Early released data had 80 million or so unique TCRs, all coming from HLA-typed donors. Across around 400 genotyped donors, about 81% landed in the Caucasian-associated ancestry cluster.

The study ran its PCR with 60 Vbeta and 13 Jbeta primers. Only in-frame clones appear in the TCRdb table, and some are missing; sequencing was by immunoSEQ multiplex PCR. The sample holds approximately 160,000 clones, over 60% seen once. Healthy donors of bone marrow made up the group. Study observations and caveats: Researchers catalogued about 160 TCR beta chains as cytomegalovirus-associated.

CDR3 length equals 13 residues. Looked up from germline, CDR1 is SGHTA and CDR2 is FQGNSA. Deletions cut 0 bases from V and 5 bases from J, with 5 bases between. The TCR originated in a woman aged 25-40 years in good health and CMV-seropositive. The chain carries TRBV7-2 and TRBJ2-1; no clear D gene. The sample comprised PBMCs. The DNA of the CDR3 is TGTGCCAGCAGCTTAGCCCCAAACAATGAGCAGTTCTTC. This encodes CASSLAPNNEQFF.